Listed below are T cell receptor beta chains from one sample, sequenced in a study of cytomegalovirus exposure and HLA in healthy donors. Sequenced by immunoSEQ multiplex PCR; TCRdb stores in-frame clones only, minus some. The table has 150,000 to 200,000 clones, approximately 70% seen once. Material for sequencing was PBMCs. These receptors were obtained from a man aged 18-30 years in good health and CMV-seropositive. The CDR3 runs from the conserved cysteine through the conserved F or W. The D gene is left open where the match is weak. Expanded clones are given a class, and other clones once, few, many or no size at all.

>.|TRBJ1-5|TRBV19|TRBD1
TGTGCCAGTAGTCCGGGACAGGGGGTGTCCAAACAGCCCCAGCATTTT
CASSPGQGVSKQPQHF
>.|TRBJ1-5|TRBV6-5|TRBD1
TGTGCCAGCAGTCAGACAGGGCAGGGTCAGCCCCAGCATTTT
CASSQTGQGQPQHF
>.|TRBJ1-2|TRBV30|.
TGTGCCTGGAGACAGGGAGCTAACTATGGCTACACCTTC
CAWRQGANYGYTF
>few|TRBJ1-5|TRBV25-1|.
TGTGCCAGCAGTAGGGGTAGTCAGCCCCAGCATTTT
CASSRGSQPQHF
>.|TRBJ2-3|TRBV5-1|TRBD2
TGCGCCAGCAGCTTGAGGTTGGCGGGGGACGCAGATACGCAGTATTTT
CASSLRLAGDADTQYF
>.|TRBJ2-3|TRBV29-1|.
TGCAGCGTTGCCGCGGGGAGCACAGATACGCAGTATTTT
CSVAAGSTDTQYF
>.|TRBJ2-1|TRBV5-1|TRBD2
TGCGCCAGCAGCTACTGGGGGGGTGGCTACAATGAGCAGTTCTTC
CASSYWGGGYNEQFF
>.|TRBJ1-2|TRBV7-9|.
TGTGCCAGCAGCCCACAGGGCCCTAACTATGGCTACACCTTC
CASSPQGPNYGYTF
>.|TRBJ2-3|TRBV7-9|.
TGTGCCAGCAACCGGGGGTGGGATACGCAGTATTTT
CASNRGWDTQYF
>once|TRBJ2-5|TRBV5-4|TRBD1
TGTGCCAGCAGCTACTACGGGACAGGGGGGGAGACCCAGTACTTC
CASSYYGTGGETQYF
>.|TRBJ1-2|TRBV5-1|TRBD1
TGCGCCAGCAGCCCCGGACAGGGGTACGGCTACACCTTC
CASSPGQGYGYTF
>.|TRBJ1-1|TRBV30|.
TGTGCCTGGAATGGACAAAGCATGAACACTGAAGCTTTCTTT
CAWNGQSMNTEAFF
>.|TRBJ1-4|TRBV2|TRBD1
TGTGCCAGCAGTGGTAGAATCGAACCGGGACAGGGGGTTTATGAAAAACTGTTTTTT
CASSGRIEPGQGVYEKLFF
>.|TRBJ1-5|TRBV19|.
TGTGCCAGTAGTCCAACAGGGATGAATCAGCCCCAGCATTTT
CASSPTGMNQPQHF
>few|TRBJ2-3|TRBV10-3|TRBD2
TGTGCCATCAGGACTAGCGGGGACACAGATACGCAGTATTTT
CAIRTSGDTDTQYF
>once|TRBJ1-1|TRBV9|.
TGTGCCAGCAGCGTATCACAGCAAATGAACACTGAAGCTTTCTTT
CASSVSQQMNTEAFF
>few|TRBJ1-2|TRBV25-1|.
TGTGCCAGCAGTGAATATGACAAGAACTATGGCTACACCTTC
CASSEYDKNYGYTF
>.|TRBJ2-3|TRBV29-1|.
TGCAGCGTTGAAGATACGAGTCAAGTGATCACAGATACGCAGTATTTT
CSVEDTSQVITDTQYF
>.|TRBJ1-6|TRBV27|TRBD1
TGTGCCAGCAGTCCAGGGACAGGGGGACGATCACCCCTCCACTTT
CASSPGTGGRSPLHF
>.|TRBJ1-4|TRBV12-5|TRBD1
TGTGCTAGTGGCCAAAGAGGACAGGGTCCCACTAATGAAAAACTGTTTTTT
CASGQRGQGPTNEKLFF
>once|TRBJ1-2|TRBV29-1|.
TGCAGCGTTGAAGATAGGCAGGGCTGGGGCTACACCTTC
CSVEDRQGWGYTF
>.|TRBJ2-5|TRBV30|TRBD1
TGTGCCTGGACCACCGGGACAGGGGGCGGTGAGACCCAGTACTTC
CAWTTGTGGGETQYF
>.|TRBJ2-2|TRBV9|TRBD1
TGTGCCAGCAGCGTAGAGGACAGGGGGAACACCGGGGAGCTGTTTTTT
CASSVEDRGNTGELFF
>.|TRBJ1-6|TRBV27|TRBD1
TGTGCCAGCAGCTGGGACAGGGGGCATAATTCACCCCTCCACTTT
CASSWDRGHNSPLHF
>.|TRBJ2-1|TRBV27|.
TGTGCCAGCAGTTTAAGGGGCGGCCCTTCGTATAATGAGCAGTTCTTC
CASSLRGGPSYNEQFF
>.|TRBJ1-2|TRBV6-1|.
TGTGCCAGCAGCCGGGACAACCCGAACTATGGCTACACCTTC
CASSRDNPNYGYTF
>.|TRBJ1-1|TRBV30|TRBD1
TGTGCCTGGAACAGGGGACACACTGAAGCTTTCTTT
CAWNRGHTEAFF
>.|TRBJ1-1|TRBV2|TRBD1
TGTGCCAGCAGGCCGGGACAGGGGAACACTGAAGCTTTCTTT
CASRPGQGNTEAFF
>.|TRBJ2-3|TRBV11-2|.
TGTGCCAGCAGCCCTCTGCTAGGCATGCCGGGAGATACGCAGTATTTT
CASSPLLGMPGDTQYF
>.|TRBJ2-3|TRBV4-1|.
TGCGCCAGCAGCCCCCCGACAGATACGCAGTATTTT
CASSPPTDTQYF
>.|TRBJ1-5|TRBV5-5|.
TGTGCCAGCAGCACCGATGTGGGAGGGAATCAGCCCCAGCATTTT
CASSTDVGGNQPQHF
>.|TRBJ1-1|TRBV9|.
TGTGCCAGCAGCGCAGGGCTGGCGAACACTGAAGCTTTCTTT
CASSAGLANTEAFF
>.|TRBJ2-1|TRBV6-5|TRBD2
TGTGCCAGCAGTCTACGGACTAGCGGGAGTAATGAGCAGTTCTTC
CASSLRTSGSNEQFF
>.|TRBJ2-5|TRBV30|.
TGTGCCTGGAGCGCAGGGTCTCAAGAGACCCAGTACTTC
CAWSAGSQETQYF
>.|TRBJ1-1|TRBV19|TRBD1
TGTGCCAGTAGTTTGAGGGGGCAGAAGAACACTGAAGCTTTCTTT
CASSLRGQKNTEAFF
>.|TRBJ1-1|TRBV5-4|.
TGTGCCACCCGGGGGGAGCTGGGGGACACTGAAGCTTTCTTT
CATRGELGDTEAFF
>.|TRBJ2-1|TRBV7-9|TRBD2
TGTGCCAGCAGCTCTAGCGGGAACTACAATGAGCAGTTCTTC
CASSSSGNYNEQFF
>.|TRBJ1-1|TRBV5-1|TRBD1
TGCGCCAGCAGCCCGACAGGGTTGAACACTGAAGCTTTCTTT
CASSPTGLNTEAFF
>.|TRBJ2-6|TRBV7-3|.
TGTGCCAGCAGCTTCCCGACAGCTGGGGCCAACGTCCTGACTTTC
CASSFPTAGANVLTF
>few|TRBJ1-5|TRBV30|.
TGTGCCTGGAGTGTCGGGCAGGGTTACAATCAGCCCCAGCATTTT
CAWSVGQGYNQPQHF
>.|TRBJ1-1|TRBV7-6|.
TGTGCCAGCAGCCCCCGCCCCCGGGGCACTGAAGCTTTCTTT
CASSPRPRGTEAFF
>.|TRBJ2-1|TRBV5-1|.
TGCGCCAGCAGCTTGGTTCTAACCCATGAGCAGTTCTTC
CASSLVLTHEQFF
>once|TRBJ2-3|TRBV6-6|.
TGTGCCAGCAGTTACTCAGGTTCGGAGTTCACAGATACGCAGTATTTT
CASSYSGSEFTDTQYF
>.|TRBJ2-3|TRBV7-8|TRBD1
TGTGCCAGCAGTCAAGGACAGGTCTTCACAGATACGCAGTATTTT
CASSQGQVFTDTQYF
>.|TRBJ1-5|TRBV2|.
TGTGCCAGCAGTATAGGCAGGGGAGACCAGCCCCAGCATTTT
CASSIGRGDQPQHF
>.|TRBJ1-3|TRBV6-5|.
TGTGCCAGCAGACCGACCGGACAGCCCGGAAACACCATATATTTT
CASRPTGQPGNTIYF
>.|TRBJ2-3|TRBV19|.
TGTGCCAGTAACACACCGGGATTGGGCACAGATACGCAGTATTTT
CASNTPGLGTDTQYF
>.|TRBJ1-3|TRBV10-3|TRBD1
TGTGCCATCAGTGAGTCGATACAGGGGGGAAACACCATATATTTT
CAISESIQGGNTIYF
>few|TRBJ1-2|TRBV11-3|.
TGTGCCAGCAGCCTACAGGGTCTAAGCGGCTACACCTTC
CASSLQGLSGYTF
>.|TRBJ1-1|TRBV15|.
TGTGCCACCAGAGGGGCAGGGGCAAACACTGAAGCTTTCTTT
CATRGAGANTEAFF
>.|TRBJ1-1|TRBV18|.
TGTGCCAGCTCAAGAATCGAGAGAGGCACTGAAGCTTTCTTT
CASSRIERGTEAFF
>.|TRBJ2-2|TRBV5-1|.
TGCGCCAGCAGTCAACGATCCTCTAGGGGGGGGAACACCGGGGAGCTGTTTTTT
CASSQRSSRGGNTGELFF